Shown below are 13 T cell receptor beta chains from a single sample sequenced in a study of T-cell memory formation after mild COVID-19. TCRdb independently ran MiXCR on the 5' RACE reads; one entry per CDR3 protein. The repertoire holds approximately 180,000 distinct CDR3 sequences, with around 15% as singletons. What was sequenced was PBMCs or a T cell subset sorted from them (not recorded which). The origin of the receptors is an adult woman who had mild COVID-19 (a few samples of this study predate the infection). Cell type and time point are not known.

This chain joins TRBV20-1 and TRBJ2-1; 9 bases align to TRBD2. CDR3 length: 14 residues. Trimming at V came to 5 bases and at J to 9 bases, leaving 11 bases not matched to a gene. Germline CDR1 is DFQATT and CDR2 is SNEGSKA (reference sequence). The CDR3 protein is CSAWTSAEFGEQFF. The CDR3 DNA reads as TGCAGTGCTTGGACTAGCGCCGAATTTGGTGAGCAGTTCTTC.

This clonotype was detected only a few times. The CDR3 DNA is TGCGCCAGCAGCCAGCCGATACAGGGGGGAAGCGCCGGGGAGCTGTTTTTT. Its translation: CASSQPIQGGSAGELFF. The chain uses TRBV4-1 and TRBJ2-2; the match to TRBD1 covers 8 bases. The CDR3 runs 17 residues. The germline gives CDR1 MGHRA, CDR2 YSYEKL. V shed 3 bases, J shed 6 bases, and the junction held 12 bases outside the gene matches.

J is TRBJ1-6 and V is TRBV7-3, with D perhaps matching TRBD1 (5 bases). V was pared by 3 bases and J by 6 bases, with 9 bases between. The CDR3 extends over 14 amino acids. In germline, CDR1 is SGHTA, CDR2 FQGTGA. The CDR3 sequence: CASSFTGGNSPLHF. As DNA, the CDR3 is TGTGCCAGCAGCTTTACGGGGGGTAATTCACCCCTCCACTTT.

This clonotype was seen more than once but under ten times. The chain has TRBV15 and TRBJ1-5; weak D call: TRBD1 (6 bases). The V end was cut by 0 bases, the J end by 3 bases, with 15 bases between. The length of the CDR3 is 17 residues. CDR1 and CDR2 from the germline V gene are LNHNV and YYDKDF (reference sequence). The CDR3: CATSRDWNREDNQPQHF. In DNA, the CDR3 is TGTGCCACCAGCAGAGATTGGAACAGGGAAGACAATCAGCCCCAGCATTTT.

This clonotype was seen only a few times. The chain employs TRBV7-9 and TRBJ2-3, with 8 nucleotides matching TRBD2. Trimming at V came to 3 bases and at J to 0 bases, leaving 2 bases not matched to a gene. The CDR3 has 15 amino acids. CDR1 and CDR2 from the germline V gene are SEHNR and FQNEAQ (reference sequence). The CDR3 DNA reads as TGTGCCAGCAGCTTTTCTAGCGGGAGCACAGATACGCAGTATTTT. Translating gives CASSFSSGSTDTQYF. The full variable domain, in which reference TRBV7-9 and TRBJ2-3 provide the parts outside the CDR3, is DTGVSQNPRHKITKRGQNVTFRCDPISEHNRLYWYRQTLGQGPEFLTYFQNEAQLEKSRLLSDRFSAERPKGSFSTLEIQRTEQGDSAMYLCASSFSSGSTDTQYFGPGTRLTVL.

This rearrangement joins TRBV6-5 to TRBJ1-4; 7 bases are a match to TRBD1. This CDR3 region has 15 residues. The germline gives CDR1 MNHEY, CDR2 SVGAGI. V trimming: 6 bases; J trimming: 8 bases; junction bases outside the gene matches: 12. The chain's CDR3 is CASRLRTGPLEKLFF. The CDR3 DNA reads TGTGCCAGCAGACTTCGGACAGGTCCATTGGAAAAACTGTTTTTT.

The J gene is TRBJ2-3, the V gene TRBV7-2, with D unclear. The CDR3 is 15 amino acids. V lost 0 bases, J lost 2 bases, and 9 bases lay in between. Germline CDR1 and CDR2: SGHTA and FQGNSA. The CDR3 DNA is TGTGCCAGCAGCTTAGCAGGGCTACTCACAGATACGCAGTATTTT. Its protein product is CASSLAGLLTDTQYF.

This clonotype occurred a few times. This rearrangement joins TRBV5-6 to TRBJ2-1, with D unresolved. The V gene lost 4 bases and the J gene lost 6 bases, with 17 bases spanning the gap. CDR3 size: 15 residues. Germline lookup yields CDR1 SGHDT and CDR2 YYEEEE. This CDR3 reads CASSGRVSLSNEQFF. The CDR3 bases are TGTGCCAGCAGCGGACGGGTCTCCCTTTCCAATGAGCAGTTCTTC.

This clonotype was found a few times. V gene TRBV4-1 combines with J gene TRBJ2-7, with TRBD1 matching over 8 bases. This CDR3 spans 15 amino acids. Unmatched junction bases numbered 10, after V lost 4 bases and J lost 5 bases. Germline CDR1 reads MGHRA; CDR2 reads YSYEKL. The CDR3 region is CASSRGQGRNHEQYF. The DNA of the CDR3 is TGCGCCAGCAGCCGCGGACAGGGACGGAACCACGAGCAGTACTTC.

The chain joins TRBV6-6 to TRBJ2-2; D gene uncertain. Germline CDR1 reads MNHNY; CDR2 reads SVGAGI (reference sequence). This CDR3 has 15 amino acids. V lost 5 bases to trimming and J lost 2 bases, with 12 bases between them. CDR3 DNA: TGTGCCAGCAGTACCAGTCCCGTAAACACCGGGGAGCTGTTTTTT. Translated: CASSTSPVNTGELFF.

The rearrangement joins TRBV7-2 to TRBJ2-7; TRBD2 matches 8 bases. There are 15 residues in the CDR3. With V trimmed by 4 bases and J by 5 bases, 10 bases remained unmatched. Germline V CDR1 and CDR2: SGHTA, FQGNSA. As DNA, the CDR3 is TGTGCCAGCAGCTACACCGGGACTAGTAGGGACGAGCAGTACTTC. Its translation is CASSYTGTSRDEQYF.

The V call is TRBV5-4, the J call TRBJ2-6; D is unclear. Germline assignment: CDR1 SGHNT and CDR2 YYREEE (reference sequence). V was cut by 0 bases and J by 3 bases, with 13 bases left in between. CDR3 length equals 17 residues. The CDR3 DNA sequence: TGTGCCAGCAGCTTGGGGCTACGGTCCCATGGGGCCAACGTCCTGACTTTC. This translates into CASSLGLRSHGANVLTF.

The chain links TRBV12-3 or TRBV12-4 to TRBJ2-2, with TRBD2 matching over 8 bases. J was trimmed by 8 bases and V by 6 bases; bases with no gene match: 11. The CDR3 has 15 residues. CDR3: CASRRRVAGSGELFF. In nucleotides, the CDR3 is TGTGCCAGCAGGCGACGAGTAGCGGGGTCTGGGGAGCTGTTTTTT.